Listed below are T cell receptor beta chains from one sample, sequenced in a study of T cells in Graves' hyperthyroidism and ophthalmopathy. TCRdb analysed the multiplex PCR reads with MiXCR anew, one entry per CDR3 protein. The profile shows around 300,000 distinct CDR3 sequences, roughly 13% of them singletons. Specimen: blood. The source is a woman aged 35 to 49 with Graves' hyperthyroidism. CDR3s leave out the opening cysteine and the closing phenylalanine or tryptophan.

TRBJ1-1	TRBV7-9	ASSPTVPNTEAF
TRBJ1-5	TRBV30	AWSSASGPRSNQPQH
TRBJ2-3	TRBV20-1	SATGQDNTQY
TRBJ2-1	TRBV20-1	SARDGSGRSYNEQF
TRBJ1-1	TRBV7-9	ASSQDRNTEAF
TRBJ2-3	TRBV27	ASSLRGSIPDTQY
TRBJ2-5	TRBV6-5	ASSYSLQETQY
TRBJ2-5	TRBV7-9	ASVRDTTLRTQY
TRBJ2-1	TRBV28	ASSGQGKEQF
TRBJ2-2	TRBV27	ASRDRLPGELF
TRBJ1-1	TRBV12-3/TRBV12-4	ASSFGILGAHDTEAF
TRBJ2-2	TRBV7-9	ASSLEGFGTGELF
TRBJ2-5	TRBV28	ASNNRGPVMTQY
TRBJ2-3	TRBV5-1	ASSSRSGLPIPTDTQY
TRBJ2-5	TRBV14	ASSQVRSATQY
TRBJ2-5	TRBV2	ASSELALKTQY
TRBJ2-5	TRBV2	ASSVGKGETQY